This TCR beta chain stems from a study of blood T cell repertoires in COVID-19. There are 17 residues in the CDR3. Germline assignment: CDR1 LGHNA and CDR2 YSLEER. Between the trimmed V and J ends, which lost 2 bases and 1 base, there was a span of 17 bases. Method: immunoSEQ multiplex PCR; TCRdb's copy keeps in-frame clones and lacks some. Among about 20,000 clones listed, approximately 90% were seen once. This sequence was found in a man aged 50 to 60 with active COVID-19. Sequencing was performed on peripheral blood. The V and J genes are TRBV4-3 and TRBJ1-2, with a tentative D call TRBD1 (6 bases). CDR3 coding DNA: TGCGCCAGCAGCCAACACCCACCCACCAGGGGTAACTATGGCTACACCTTC. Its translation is CASSQHPPTRGNYGYTF.